This T cell receptor (beta chain) was sequenced for a study of shared clonotypes between healthy human individuals. General observations from the study: Investigators collected only blood, and repertoires in tissues likely differ.

Profiled with immunoSEQ multiplex PCR; TCRdb holds only in-frame clones, not every one. The top ten clones hold approximately 0.45% of a sample with around 1.6 million clones, 95% to 99% of them seen once. Comment on this clone: Its antigen remains unknown.

In germline, CDR1 is SGHVS, CDR2 FQNEAQ. V was shortened by 5 bases and J by 0 bases, with 7 bases between the two germline ends. The CDR3 totals 14 residues. Sequencing was done on a sample of naive CD4+ T cells sorted from blood. The subset was: CD45RA+ positively selected. V usage is TRBV7-8 and J usage is TRBJ1-4; D is ambiguous. This TCR came from a man aged 25-45 years in good health. The CDR3 is CASSPKATNEKLFF. CDR3 in DNA: TGTGCCAGCAGCCCGAAAGCAACTAATGAAAAACTGTTTTTT. The whole variable domain, filled in from reference TRBV7-8 and TRBJ1-4, reads GAGVSQSPRYKVAKRGQDVALRCDPISGHVSLFWYQQALGQGPEFLTYFQNEAQLDKSGLPSDRFFAERPEGSVSTLKIQRTQQEDSAVYLCASSPKATNEKLFFGSGTQLSVL.